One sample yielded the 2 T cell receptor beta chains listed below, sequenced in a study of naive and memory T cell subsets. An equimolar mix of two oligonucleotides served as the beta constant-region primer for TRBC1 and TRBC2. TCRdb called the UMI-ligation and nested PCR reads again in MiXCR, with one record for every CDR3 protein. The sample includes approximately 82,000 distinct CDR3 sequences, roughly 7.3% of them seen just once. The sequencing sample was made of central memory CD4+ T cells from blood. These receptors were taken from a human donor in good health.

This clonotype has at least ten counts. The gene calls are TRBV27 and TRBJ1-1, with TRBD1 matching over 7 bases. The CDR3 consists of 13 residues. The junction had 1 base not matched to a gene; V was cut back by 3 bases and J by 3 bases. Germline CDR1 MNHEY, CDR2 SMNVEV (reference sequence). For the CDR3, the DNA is TGTGCCAGCAGTTTCCAGGGGGACACTGAAGCTTTCTTT. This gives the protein CASSFQGDTEAFF.

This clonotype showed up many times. CDR3 coding DNA: TGCGCCAGCAGCCTAGAGGGGTCTCTGACCCAGTACTTC. Translating gives CASSLEGSLTQYF. The V call is TRBV4-1, the J call TRBJ2-5, with D perhaps TRBD1 or TRBD2 (5 bases each). V was trimmed by 4 bases and J by 7 bases, leaving 13 bases between them. The germline CDR1 and CDR2 sequences are MGHRA and YSYEKL. The CDR3 covers 13 residues.